The clone carrying this T cell receptor (beta chain) was observed a single time. What it recognizes is unknown. Produced via immunoSEQ multiplex PCR; TCRdb's table is partial and in-frame only. The data hold around 100,000 clones, with 90% to 95% observed a single time. The data derive from a study of T cell responses to AZD1222 COVID-19 vaccine. Study-wide results and caveats: Increases in Spike-specific TCR breadth and depth were seen after two AZD1222 doses. Spike regions recognized by vaccine-associated CD4 TCRs spanned the protein, led by 160-218 and 743-854. Only a handful of AZD1222 recipients, several in all, had baseline seropositivity.

The CDR3 runs to 16 residues. The germline CDR1 and CDR2 sequences are SGHDN and FVKESK. Trimming took off 4 bases at V and 1 base at J, with 11 bases between the two ends. The material sequenced was peripheral blood, taken on day 0 of AZD1222 vaccination. This receptor was obtained from an adult in good health. This chain links TRBV14 with TRBJ2-6; D is unclear. The CDR3 sequence: CASSPFGLSGANVLTF. In DNA, the CDR3 is TGTGCCAGCAGCCCCTTCGGCCTTTCTGGGGCCAACGTCCTGACTTTC. The full variable domain, in which reference TRBV14 and TRBJ2-6 provide the parts outside the CDR3, is EAGVTQFPSHSVIEKGQTVTLRCDPISGHDNLYWYRRVMGKEIKFLLHFVKESKQDESGMPNNRFLAERTGGTYSTLKVQPAELEDSGVYFCASSPFGLSGANVLTFGAGSRLTVL.